Listed here are 21 T cell receptor beta chains from one sample, sequenced in a study of cytomegalovirus exposure and HLA in healthy donors. Both 60 Vbeta primers and 13 Jbeta primers went into the PCR. The table came from immunoSEQ multiplex PCR; TCRdb's copy has only in-frame clones and leaves some out. The data contain over 150,000 clones, around 80% of them singletons. Material for sequencing was PBMCs. Receptor source: a girl aged 2-10 years in good health and CMV-seropositive.

This sequence joins TRBV6-5 and TRBJ1-1; the D gene is possibly TRBD1 (6 bases). Trimming shortened V by 2 bases and J by 2 bases, and 12 bases separated the two germline ends. Germline V gene sequence: CDR1 MNHEY, CDR2 SVGAGI. This CDR3 region has 15 residues. The CDR3 loop reads CASSYPGAVNTEAFF. CDR3 coding DNA: TGTGCCAGCAGTTACCCAGGGGCCGTTAACACTGAAGCTTTCTTT.

The chain combines TRBV2 with TRBJ2-7, with D tentatively TRBD1 (6 bases). The CDR3 consists of 15 residues. CDR1 SNHLY and CDR2 FYNNEI come from the germline V gene. V shed 5 bases and J shed 1 base, with 15 bases lying between them. The CDR3 nucleotides are TGTGCCAGCAGTTACCTGACACAGGGATCCTACGAGCAGTACTTC. It is translated as CASSYLTQGSYEQYF.

This clone was detected only a few times. The chain employs TRBV5-3 and TRBJ2-1; tentative D call: TRBD2 (6 bases). TRBV5-3 is treated as an ORF (open reading frame) with a function not yet certain. V gave up 5 bases and J gave up 0 bases, with 9 bases separating them. This CDR3 has 14 amino acids. The CDR3 DNA is TGTGCCAGAAGGGTGGGGGGCTCCTACAATGAGCAGTTCTTC. This translates into CARRVGGSYNEQFF.

The rearrangement uses TRBV5-1 and TRBJ2-7; D remains unclear. The germline gives CDR1 SGHRS, CDR2 YFSETQ. The V and J ends lost 1 base and 5 bases respectively, with 13 bases between them. The CDR3 is 14 residues long. In DNA, the CDR3 is TGCGCCAGCAGCTTGAGCTCCCAGGTCCACGAGCAGTACTTC. It specifies CASSLSSQVHEQYF.

V usage is TRBV15 and J usage is TRBJ2-1; D possibly corresponds to TRBD2 (6 bases). Trimming removed 0 bases from V and 8 bases from J, with 17 bases in between. The CDR3 runs to 16 residues. Germline V CDR1 and CDR2: LNHNV, YYDKDF (reference sequence). CDR3 sequence: CATSRDGAGKADEQFF. CDR3 DNA: TGTGCCACCAGCAGAGATGGCGCGGGAAAGGCGGATGAGCAGTTCTTC.

This chain joins TRBV10-2 and TRBJ1-2; TRBD1 matches at 9 bases. J lost 5 bases, V lost 8 bases, and 12 bases had no gene match. CDR3 size: 15 residues. Germline-derived CDR1 and CDR2 are WSHSY and SAAADI. The CDR3 loop reads CASQDPGQGVYGYTF. The CDR3 nucleotides read TGCGCCAGCCAGGACCCGGGACAGGGTGTATATGGCTACACCTTC.

The chain carries TRBV5-1 and TRBJ2-1; 9 nucleotides agree with TRBD2. The trim removed 0 bases at V and 5 bases at J, leaving 6 bases unmatched. Germline V CDR1 and CDR2: SGHRS, YFSETQ. The CDR3 covers 16 residues. CDR3 sequence: CASSLAGGGGHNEQFF. CDR3 coding DNA: TGCGCCAGCAGCTTGGCCGGCGGGGGGGGCCACAATGAGCAGTTCTTC.

CDR3 protein: CASRHTSGRRETQYF. CDR3 bases: TGTGCCAGCAGGCATACTAGCGGGAGGAGGGAGACCCAGTACTTC. The rearrangement uses TRBV11-2 and TRBJ2-5; 12 bases line up with TRBD2. The CDR3 contains 15 residues. Germline CDR1 is SGHAT and CDR2 is FQNNGV. J gave up 5 bases and V 6 bases, and 7 bases lay outside the gene matches.

The genes are TRBV18 and TRBJ2-2; tentatively, D is TRBD1 (5 bases). The ends were cut back, 2 bases at V and 6 bases at J, with 13 bases in the middle. Germline values: CDR1 KGHSH, CDR2 LQKENI. The CDR3 contains 15 residues. The CDR3 nucleotides read TGTGCCAGCTCACCAATCGCGTCAGGGTCCGGGGAGCTGTTTTTT. It is translated as CASSPIASGSGELFF.

The chain carries TRBV25-1 and TRBJ2-3, with 10 positions matching TRBD2. J lost 3 bases, V lost 5 bases, and 8 bases had no gene match. The CDR3 length is 16 residues. Looked up from germline, CDR1 is MGHDK and CDR2 is SYGVNS. Written as DNA, the CDR3 is TGTGCCAGCAGTACTAGCGGGAAAAGGGTGACAGATACGCAGTATTTT. Translating gives CASSTSGKRVTDTQYF. Full variable domain (rest looked up from reference TRBV25-1 and TRBJ2-3): EADIYQTPRYLVIGTGKKITLECSQTMGHDKMYWYQQDPGMELHLIHYSYGVNSTEKGDLSSESTVSRIRTEHFPLTLESARPSHTSQYLCASSTSGKRVTDTQYFGPGTRLTVL.

The V and J genes are TRBV6-5 and TRBJ2-3, with D maybe TRBD2 (6 bases). Germline CDR1 is MNHEY and CDR2 is SVGAGI. The CDR3 is 13 residues long. V lost 8 bases and J 1 base, leaving 10 bases between the germline ends. The CDR3 is CASRWRGTDTQYF. CDR3 nucleotide sequence: TGTGCCAGCCGTTGGAGGGGCACAGATACGCAGTATTTT.

The chain recombines TRBV10-1 with TRBJ1-1, with 7 bases aligning to TRBD1. Germline CDR1 and CDR2: WNHNN and SYGVQD (reference sequence). CDR3 length equals 13 residues. The trim removed 2 bases at V and 8 bases at J, leaving 5 bases unmatched. The CDR3 bases are TGCGCCAGCAGTGAGCCGGGGACAGCCGAAGCTTTCTTT. Translating it yields CASSEPGTAEAFF.

The chain employs TRBV11-3 and TRBJ1-2; 7 bases agree with TRBD1. The CDR3 is 13 amino acids. Per germline, CDR1 SGHNT and CDR2 YENEEA. Trimming removed 5 bases from V and 1 base from J; junction bases left unmatched: 1. CDR3 amino acids: CASSQGVNYGYTF. The CDR3 DNA reads TGTGCCAGCAGCCAGGGGGTTAACTATGGCTACACCTTC.

The J gene is TRBJ2-4, the V gene TRBV2; D gene ambiguous. Germline CDR1 reads SNHLY; CDR2 reads FYNNEI. Trimming took 9 bases from V and 9 from J, leaving 21 bases between them. The CDR3 runs 14 residues. This chain's CDR3 is CASNLTPPGGIQYF. CDR3 nucleotide sequence: TGTGCCAGTAATCTCACCCCACCCGGCGGCATTCAGTACTTC.

The rearrangement joins TRBV28 to TRBJ1-2; D is unresolved. This CDR3 contains 11 residues. Germline lookup yields CDR1 MDHEN and CDR2 SYDVKM. Deletions cut 10 bases from V and 4 bases from J, with 10 bases between. CDR3 DNA sequence: TGTGCCACACGACACCTCTATGGCTACACCTTC. This gives the protein CATRHLYGYTF.

The CDR3 protein is CASRGRDGRNTEAFF. The CDR3 bases are TGTGCCAGCAGGGGCCGCGACGGAAGGAACACTGAAGCTTTCTTT. This sequence joins TRBV6-5 and TRBJ1-1; D remains ambiguous. The germline gives CDR1 MNHEY, CDR2 SVGAGI. Trimming left V 6 bases short and J 1 base short, with 15 bases between. This CDR3 has 15 residues.

The rearrangement joins TRBV11-1 to TRBJ2-2; 11 bases line up with TRBD1. With 5 bases clipped from V and 7 bases from J, the junction kept 9 bases outside the gene matches. Per the germline V gene, CDR1 is SGHAT and CDR2 is FQDESV (reference sequence). The CDR3 extends over 16 amino acids. CDR3 sequence (DNA): TGTGCCAGCAGCCCTAGGGACAGGGGGTTCTACGGGGAGCTGTTTTTT. It yields the protein CASSPRDRGFYGELFF.

V and J are TRBV7-3 and TRBJ2-2; TRBD1 is a possible D gene (6 bases). This CDR3 comprises 13 residues. Germline V gene sequence: CDR1 SGHTA, CDR2 FQGTGA. Trimming took off 7 bases at V and 6 bases at J, with 12 bases between the two ends. The DNA of the CDR3 is TGTGCCAGCACCAGAGACAGGCCCGGGGAGCTGTTTTTT. Translated: CASTRDRPGELFF. Looking up the rest from reference TRBV7-3 and TRBJ2-2 gives the full variable domain: GAGVSQTPSNKVTEKGKYVELRCDPISGHTALYWYRQSLGQGPEFLIYFQGTGAADDSGLPNDRFFAVRPEGSVSTLKIQRTERGDSAVYLCASTRDRPGELFFGEGSRLTVL.

The rearrangement joins TRBV5-1 to TRBJ2-5; 14 nucleotides align to TRBD2. V was pared by 5 bases and J by 3 bases, with 3 bases of the junction left unmatched. This CDR3 has 15 amino acids. Germline V gene sequence: CDR1 SGHRS, CDR2 YFSETQ. CDR3 nucleotide sequence: TGCGCCAGCAGACCGGGACTAGCGGGAGAAGAGACCCAGTACTTC. It encodes CASRPGLAGEETQYF.

This rearrangement joins TRBV28 to TRBJ1-1; D remains ambiguous. Trimming took off 6 bases at V and 2 bases at J, with 4 bases between the two ends. The germline V gene has CDR1 MDHEN and CDR2 SYDVKM. This CDR3 has 11 amino acids. For the CDR3, the DNA is TGTGCCAGCAGCGTAAACACTGAAGCTTTCTTT. It yields the protein CASSVNTEAFF.

The J gene is TRBJ1-1, the V gene TRBV6-1; D uncertain. Trimming removed 0 bases at V and 5 bases at J, with 10 bases between. The CDR3 extends over 14 amino acids. Germline V gene lookup returns CDR1 MNHNS and CDR2 SASEGT. Here the CDR3 DNA reads TGTGCCAGCAGTGAAGCGGGAGGGTATACTGAAGCTTTCTTT. Protein sequence: CASSEAGGYTEAFF.